This TCR beta chain emerged from a study of Ad26.COV2.S vaccination and SARS-CoV-2 variants. The CDR3 has 16 residues. Germline CDR1 and CDR2: SGHAT and FQNNGV. V lost 1 base and J 0 bases, leaving 9 bases between the germline ends. The table came from immunoSEQ multiplex PCR; TCRdb's copy has only in-frame clones and leaves some out. This table has fewer than 900,000 clones, more than 80% appearing once. Treatment in this sample: roughly 19 received Ad26.COV2.S at low or high dose, single or two shots; roughly five received placebo; per-sample allocation not given. After the first vaccine or placebo injection, samples were drawn on day 63.

The material was peripheral blood, obtained in a trial of Ad26.COV2.S vaccine versus placebo. The clonotype originates from a person between 18 and 65 years old who received the Ad26.COV2.S COVID-19 vaccine or a placebo. The gene calls are TRBV11-2 and TRBJ1-4; D possibly corresponds to TRBD1 (6 bases). In DNA, the CDR3 is TGTGCCAGCAGCTTAGGGGACAAAACAACTAATGAAAAACTGTTTTTT. Its translation is CASSLGDKTTNEKLFF.